Each of the 31 T cell receptor beta chains below was sequenced from the same sample in a study of blood T cell repertoires in COVID-19. Only in-frame clones appear in the TCRdb table, and some are missing; sequencing was by immunoSEQ multiplex PCR. The sample has around 170,000 clones, 85% to 90% seen once. Source material: peripheral blood. These receptors were taken from a woman aged 70-85 years with acute or convalescent COVID-19.

The V gene is TRBV29-1, the J gene TRBJ2-1; TRBD2 matches at 7 bases. V lost 6 bases and J lost 10; bases outside the gene matches: 6. Germline values: CDR1 SQVTM, CDR2 ANQGSEA. This CDR3 has 11 amino acids. The CDR3 loop reads CSVAGEAEQFF. CDR3 in DNA: TGCAGCGTGGCGGGGGAGGCAGAGCAGTTCTTC.

The chain links TRBV7-3 to TRBJ2-2; the match to TRBD2 covers 11 bases. Looked up from germline, CDR1 is SGHTA and CDR2 is FQGTGA. The CDR3 totals 20 residues. V gave up 5 bases and J gave up 2 bases; unmatched junction bases: 16. The CDR3 here is CASSPSGLAGGLLNTGELFF. In nucleotides, the CDR3 is TGTGCCAGCAGCCCGAGTGGGCTAGCGGGAGGCCTTCTTAACACCGGGGAGCTGTTTTTT.

The chain joins TRBV29-1 to TRBJ1-6, with D tentatively TRBD1 (5 bases). The CDR3 runs to 13 residues. With 4 bases removed from V and 7 bases from J, the gap between germline ends came to 11 bases. Per the germline V gene, CDR1 is SQVTM and CDR2 is ANQGSEA. CDR3 residues: CSVGEGANSPLHF. In nucleotides, the CDR3 is TGCAGCGTTGGGGAAGGGGCCAATTCACCCCTCCACTTT.

The rearrangement joins TRBV6-5 to TRBJ2-7; 13 bases map to TRBD2. The J segment lost 5 bases and the V segment lost 5 bases, leaving 6 bases of the junction unmatched. The CDR3 consists of 15 residues. Germline CDR1 is MNHEY and CDR2 is SVGAGI. CDR3 protein: CASSRGTSGNHEQYF. CDR3 sequence (DNA): TGTGCCAGCAGTAGAGGGACTAGCGGGAACCACGAGCAGTACTTC.

The chain employs TRBV4-1 and TRBJ2-1, with D tentatively TRBD2 (5 bases). The germline CDR1 and CDR2 sequences are MGHRA and YSYEKL. Trimming took 0 bases from V and 2 from J, leaving 17 bases between them. The CDR3 covers 18 residues. The CDR3: CASSQDSLASLPYNEQFF. DNA of the CDR3: TGCGCCAGCAGCCAAGATAGTCTGGCTAGCTTACCCTACAATGAGCAGTTCTTC.

The chain links TRBV11-2 to TRBJ2-1, with 8 nucleotides matching TRBD2. This CDR3 spans 15 amino acids. The ends lost 3 bases at V and 0 bases at J; junction bases unmatched: 1. Germline CDR1 SGHAT, CDR2 FQNNGV. CDR3 coding DNA: TGTGCCAGCAGCTTGGGGACTAGCTCCTACAATGAGCAGTTCTTC. Translating gives CASSLGTSSYNEQFF.

The chain joins TRBV5-1 to TRBJ2-7, with D possibly being TRBD2 (6 bases). Trimming cost V 1 base and J 0 bases, with 14 bases left between them. Germline CDR1 SGHRS, CDR2 YFSETQ. The CDR3 runs to 16 residues. This chain's CDR3 is CASSLLAGPGSYEQYF. The CDR3 DNA reads TGCGCCAGCAGCTTGCTTGCGGGGCCGGGCTCCTACGAGCAGTACTTC.

The chain combines TRBV9 with TRBJ2-1; 11 nucleotides line up with TRBD2. The CDR3 has 15 amino acids. V lost 0 bases and J lost 5; bases outside the gene matches: 1. Germline CDR1 and CDR2: SGDLS and YYNGEE. The CDR3 sequence: CASSVASGGHNEQFF. The CDR3 coding sequence is TGTGCCAGCAGCGTAGCTAGCGGGGGGCACAATGAGCAGTTCTTC.

V is TRBV24-1 and J is TRBJ2-7; 7 bases are shared with TRBD1. The CDR3 totals 14 residues. V trimming: 2 bases; J trimming: 2 bases; junction bases outside the gene matches: 2. Germline lookup yields CDR1 KGHDR and CDR2 SFDVKD. The CDR3 region is CATSDSGTAYEQYF. CDR3 nucleotide sequence: TGTGCCACCAGTGATTCCGGGACAGCCTACGAGCAGTACTTC.

This chain uses TRBV4-1 with TRBJ2-7; tentative D call: TRBD1 (6 bases). Germline CDR1 and CDR2: MGHRA and YSYEKL. CDR3 length: 13 amino acids. The V end was cut by 4 bases, the J end by 3 bases, with 10 bases between. In DNA form, the CDR3 reads TGCGCCAGCAGCCCTGAACAGGGCTACGAGCAGTACTTC. This gives the protein CASSPEQGYEQYF.

The chain couples TRBV7-2 to TRBJ2-3, with TRBD2 identical over 11 bases. The length of the CDR3 is 16 residues. Germline lookup yields CDR1 SGHTA and CDR2 FQGNSA. Trimming cost V 8 bases and J 1 base; bases outside gene matches: 8. CDR3: CASGAHSGGGTDTQYF. The CDR3, as DNA: TGTGCCAGCGGCGCCCATAGCGGGGGGGGCACAGATACGCAGTATTTT.

This clone was seen only once. The V call is TRBV15, the J call TRBJ1-5, with D unclear. Looked up from germline, CDR1 is LNHNV and CDR2 is YYDKDF (reference sequence). CDR3 length: 16 residues. V gave up 1 base and J gave up 0 bases, with 10 bases separating them. The CDR3 DNA reads as TGTGCCACCAGCAGAGTAGTAGAATATAGCAATCAGCCCCAGCATTTT. Its protein is CATSRVVEYSNQPQHF. Drawing the rest from reference TRBV15 and TRBJ1-5, the complete variable domain is DAMVIQNPRYQVTQFGKPVTLSCSQTLNHNVMYWYQQKSSQAPKLLFHYYDKDFNNEADTPDNFQSRRPNTSFCFLDIRSPGLGDTAMYLCATSRVVEYSNQPQHFGDGTRLSIL.

The J gene is TRBJ1-1, the V gene TRBV30; a possible D gene is TRBD1 (6 bases). V lost 3 bases, J lost 1 base, and 9 bases lay in between. Germline-derived CDR1 and CDR2 are GTSNPN and SVGIG (reference sequence). This CDR3 spans 13 amino acids. The CDR3 is CAWRTGTNTEAFF. As DNA, the CDR3 is TGTGCCTGGAGGACAGGAACGAACACTGAAGCTTTCTTT.

The V call is TRBV5-1, the J call TRBJ2-1; 7 bases are shared with TRBD2. Germline CDR1 SGHRS, CDR2 YFSETQ. After removal of 5 bases from V and 0 bases from J, the junction contained 5 bases not matched to a gene. This CDR3 has 15 residues. The CDR3 DNA follows: TGCGCCAGCAGATTGACTAGCAGCTCCTACAATGAGCAGTTCTTC. As protein: CASRLTSSSYNEQFF.

The chain joins TRBV2 to TRBJ2-1; TRBD2 aligns across 7 bases. Unmatched junction bases numbered 6, after V lost 6 bases and J lost 4 bases. Germline assignment: CDR1 SNHLY and CDR2 FYNNEI. The CDR3 has 14 residues. The CDR3 protein is CASRGSGVYNEQFF. For the CDR3, the DNA is TGTGCCAGCAGGGGCAGCGGGGTATACAATGAGCAGTTCTTC.

The rearrangement uses TRBV25-1 and TRBJ1-6; no clear D gene. The CDR3 loop spans 16 amino acids. From germline, CDR1 is MGHDK and CDR2 SYGVNS. The ends were cut back, 2 bases at V and 0 bases at J, with 8 bases in the middle. The CDR3 loop reads CASSESISSYNSPLHF. CDR3 sequence (DNA): TGTGCCAGCAGTGAAAGTATTAGCTCCTATAATTCACCCCTCCACTTT.

This chain uses TRBV11-1 with TRBJ2-7; 7 bases fit TRBD2. Losses at the gene ends were 5 bases for V and 1 base for J; bases not matched to a gene: 8. The length of the CDR3 is 15 residues. CDR1 and CDR2 from the germline V gene are SGHAT and FQDESV (reference sequence). Here the CDR3 DNA reads TGTGCCAGCAGCCCGGGAGGTAGCGCTTCCTACGAGCAGTACTTC. Protein: CASSPGGSASYEQYF.

The chain joins TRBV10-3 to TRBJ2-5; 7 nucleotides line up with TRBD1. The CDR3 has 14 residues. Per germline, CDR1 ENHRY and CDR2 SYGVKD. V trimming: 5 bases; J trimming: 5 bases; junction bases outside the gene matches: 8. CDR3: CAISRQGMLETQYF. CDR3 in DNA: TGTGCCATCAGTCGACAGGGCATGTTGGAGACCCAGTACTTC.

CDR3 region: CASSRAGTGNYGYTF. Written as DNA, the CDR3 is TGTGCCAGCAGCCGAGCCGGGACAGGGAACTATGGCTACACCTTC. V and J are TRBV11-2 and TRBJ1-2; TRBD1 agrees at 9 bases. V lost 5 bases, J lost 2 bases, and 6 bases stayed unmatched. This CDR3 spans 15 amino acids. Germline loops: CDR1 SGHAT, CDR2 FQNNGV. The complete variable domain, with remaining parts taken from reference TRBV11-2 and TRBJ1-2, reads EAGVAQSPRYKIIEKRQSVAFWCNPISGHATLYWYQQILGQGPKLLIQFQNNGVVDDSQLPKDRFSAERLKGVDSTLKIQPAKLEDSAVYLCASSRAGTGNYGYTFGSGTRLTVV.

The CDR3 reads CASSPFSYEQYF. CDR3 in DNA: TGCGCCAGCAGCCCGTTCTCCTACGAGCAGTACTTC. The J gene is TRBJ2-7, the V gene TRBV10-2; D unresolved. CDR1 WSHSY and CDR2 SAAADI come from the germline V gene. Between the trimmed V and J ends, which lost 6 bases and 0 bases, there was a span of 6 bases. This CDR3 has 12 amino acids.

The chain uses TRBV7-2 and TRBJ1-1; D is perhaps TRBD1 (5 bases). From germline, CDR1 is SGHTA and CDR2 FQGNSA. The CDR3 is 12 amino acids. Trimming took off 1 base at V and 8 bases at J, with 8 bases between the two ends. This CDR3 reads CASSLVGGEAFF. DNA of the CDR3: TGTGCCAGCAGCTTAGTTGGGGGGGAAGCTTTCTTT.

The chain has TRBV29-1 and TRBJ1-2; a possible D gene is TRBD1 (6 bases). V lost 1 base to trimming and J lost 8 bases, with 17 bases between them. CDR3 length equals 14 residues. Germline loops: CDR1 SQVTM, CDR2 ANQGSEA. CDR3 DNA: TGCAGCGTTGAAGGCCAGACAGGATCATCGGGCTACACCTTC. Translating it yields CSVEGQTGSSGYTF.

The chain links TRBV7-9 to TRBJ1-2; the D gene is possibly TRBD1 (5 bases). Per the germline V gene, CDR1 is SEHNR and CDR2 is FQNEAQ (reference sequence). Trimming took 2 bases from V and 4 from J, leaving 5 bases between them. The CDR3 sequence is 12 residues long. The CDR3, as DNA: TGTGCCAGCAGCTTACAGGGCTATGGCTACACCTTC. Its protein product is CASSLQGYGYTF.

The chain couples TRBV4-3 to TRBJ2-3; D is possibly TRBD1 (5 bases). Germline V lookup: CDR1 LGHNA, CDR2 YSLEER. The CDR3 extends over 13 amino acids. Trimming cost V 4 bases and J 4 bases, with 9 bases left between them. CDR3 DNA sequence: TGCGCCAGCAGCCCACAAGGGGCAGATACGCAGTATTTT. Translated: CASSPQGADTQYF.

This clone came up a few times. The rearrangement joins TRBV7-9 to TRBJ1-1; weak D call: TRBD1 (5 bases). The CDR3 loop spans 13 amino acids. Germline values: CDR1 SEHNR, CDR2 FQNEAQ (reference sequence). V was clipped by 5 bases and J by 6 bases, with 13 bases between them. In DNA, the CDR3 is TGTGCCAGCAGCGGTCAGGGTATCGCTGAAGCTTTCTTT. Translating it yields CASSGQGIAEAFF. Full variable domain (outside the CDR3, taken from reference TRBV7-9 and TRBJ1-1): DTGVSQNPRHKITKRGQNVTFRCDPISEHNRLYWYRQTLGQGPEFLTYFQNEAQLEKSRLLSDRFSAERPKGSFSTLEIQRTEQGDSAMYLCASSGQGIAEAFFGQGTRLTVV.

The rearrangement uses TRBV7-2 and TRBJ2-7, with D possibly being TRBD2 (6 bases). Germline V CDR1 and CDR2: SGHTA, FQGNSA. Trimming removed 3 bases from V and 2 bases from J, with 11 bases in between. The CDR3 is 14 residues long. In nucleotides, the CDR3 is TGTGCCAGCAGCTTGGCCTGGGGGGCCTACGAGCAGTACTTC. Amino acids: CASSLAWGAYEQYF.

The chain recombines TRBV18 with TRBJ2-1; maybe TRBD2 (5 bases). Trimming took 0 bases from V and 1 from J, leaving 16 bases between them. This CDR3 is 18 amino acids long. Looked up from germline, CDR1 is KGHSH and CDR2 is LQKENI. CDR3 coding DNA: TGTGCCAGCTCACCACCCTTAGAAGCTGAGCGGTCCTACAATGAGCAGTTCTTC. Residues: CASSPPLEAERSYNEQFF.

The gene calls are TRBV10-3 and TRBJ1-1; weak D call: TRBD1 (5 bases). The germline CDR1 and CDR2 sequences are ENHRY and SYGVKD. V was trimmed by 1 base and J by 1 base, leaving 7 bases between them. CDR3 length: 14 amino acids. The CDR3 DNA is TGTGCCATCAGTGAGTGGGGGGGGAACACTGAAGCTTTCTTT. Protein product: CAISEWGGNTEAFF.

The chain employs TRBV9 and TRBJ2-1; the D gene is possibly TRBD2 (6 bases). V lost 4 bases and J 1 base, leaving 12 bases between the germline ends. Germline CDR1 and CDR2: SGDLS and YYNGEE. The CDR3 extends over 15 amino acids. CDR3 protein: CASSIATSSYNEQFF. The CDR3 DNA reads TGTGCCAGCAGCATCGCGACTAGTTCCTACAATGAGCAGTTCTTC.

The CDR3 coding sequence is TGCGCCAGCAGCATCCCACAGGGGGCGTCTGGCTACACCTTC. Its protein product is CASSIPQGASGYTF. The genes are TRBV5-1 and TRBJ1-2; 9 bases align to TRBD1. The CDR3 is made up of 14 amino acids. Germline lookup yields CDR1 SGHRS and CDR2 YFSETQ. V gave up 4 bases and J gave up 7 bases; unmatched junction bases: 8.

V gene TRBV19 combines with J gene TRBJ2-1, with 8 bases matching TRBD2. The V and J ends lost 1 base and 5 bases, in that order; junction bases with no gene match: 4. Germline V gene lookup returns CDR1 LNHDA and CDR2 SQIVND (reference sequence). This CDR3 is 15 amino acids long. The CDR3 DNA reads TGTGCCAGTAGTATAGTTACTAGCGGCAACAATGAGCAGTTCTTC. Residues: CASSIVTSGNNEQFF. Using reference TRBV19 and TRBJ2-1 for the parts outside the CDR3, the full variable domain is DGGITQSPKYLFRKEGQNVTLSCEQNLNHDAMYWYRQDPGQGLRLIYYSQIVNDFQKGDIAEGYSVSREKKESFPLTVTSAQKNPTAFYLCASSIVTSGNNEQFFGPGTRLTVL.